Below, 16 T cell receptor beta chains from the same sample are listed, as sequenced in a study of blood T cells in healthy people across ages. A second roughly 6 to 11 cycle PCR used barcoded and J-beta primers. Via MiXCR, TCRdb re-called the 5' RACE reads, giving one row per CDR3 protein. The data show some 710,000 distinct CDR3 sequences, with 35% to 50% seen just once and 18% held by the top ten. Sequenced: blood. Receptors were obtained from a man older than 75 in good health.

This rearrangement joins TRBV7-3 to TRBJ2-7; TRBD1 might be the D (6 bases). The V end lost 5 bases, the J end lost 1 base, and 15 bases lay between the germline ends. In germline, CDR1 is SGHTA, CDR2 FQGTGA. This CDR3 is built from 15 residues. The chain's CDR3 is CASSLTPGESYEQYF. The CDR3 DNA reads TGTGCCAGCAGCCTTACCCCAGGGGAATCCTACGAGCAGTACTTC.

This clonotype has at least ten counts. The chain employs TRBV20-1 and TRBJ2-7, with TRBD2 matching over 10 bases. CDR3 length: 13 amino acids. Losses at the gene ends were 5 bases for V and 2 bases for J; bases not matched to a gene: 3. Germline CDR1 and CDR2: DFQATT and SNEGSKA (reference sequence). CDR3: CSAQTSGTYEQYF. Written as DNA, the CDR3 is TGCAGTGCTCAAACTAGCGGGACCTACGAGCAGTACTTC.

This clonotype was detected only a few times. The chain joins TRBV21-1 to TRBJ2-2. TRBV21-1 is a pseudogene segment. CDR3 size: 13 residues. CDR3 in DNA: TGTGCCAGCTACGAAGGTAGTACCGGGGAGCTGTTTTTT. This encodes CASYEGSTGELFF.

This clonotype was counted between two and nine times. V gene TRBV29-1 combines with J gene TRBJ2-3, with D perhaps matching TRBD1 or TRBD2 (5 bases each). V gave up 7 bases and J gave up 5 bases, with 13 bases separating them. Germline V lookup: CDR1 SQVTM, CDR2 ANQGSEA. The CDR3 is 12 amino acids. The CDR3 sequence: CSGEYGQDTQYF. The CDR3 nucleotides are TGCAGCGGGGAGTATGGACAAGATACGCAGTATTTT.

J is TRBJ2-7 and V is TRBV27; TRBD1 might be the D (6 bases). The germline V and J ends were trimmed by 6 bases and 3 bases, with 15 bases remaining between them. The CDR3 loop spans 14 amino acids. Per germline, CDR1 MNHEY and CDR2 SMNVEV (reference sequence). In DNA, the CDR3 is TGTGCCAGCAGAACAGGGAATAGGGACTACGAGCAGTACTTC. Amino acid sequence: CASRTGNRDYEQYF.

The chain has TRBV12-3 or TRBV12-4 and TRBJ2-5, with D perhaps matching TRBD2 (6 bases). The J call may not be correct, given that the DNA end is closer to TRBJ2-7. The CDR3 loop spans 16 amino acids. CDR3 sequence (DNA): TGTGCCAGCAGTTTTACGGTAGGGCAGGGACTTACCGAGCAGTACTTC. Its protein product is CASSFTVGQGLTEQYF.

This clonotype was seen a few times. CDR3: CATSRGDSYYEQYF. The CDR3 coding sequence is TGTGCCACCAGCAGAGGAGACAGTTACTACGAGCAGTACTTC. The chain uses TRBV15 and TRBJ2-7; a possible D gene is TRBD1 (5 bases). Trimming took off 1 base at V and 3 bases at J, with 10 bases between the two ends. The CDR3 length is 14 residues. Germline V lookup: CDR1 LNHNV, CDR2 YYDKDF (reference sequence).

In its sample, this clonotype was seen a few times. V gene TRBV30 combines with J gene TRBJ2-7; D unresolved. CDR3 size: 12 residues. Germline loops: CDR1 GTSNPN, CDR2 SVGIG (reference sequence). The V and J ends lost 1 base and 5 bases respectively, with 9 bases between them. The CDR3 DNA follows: TGTGCCTGGAGTGAGACACGAAACGAGCAGTACTTC. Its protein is CAWSETRNEQYF.

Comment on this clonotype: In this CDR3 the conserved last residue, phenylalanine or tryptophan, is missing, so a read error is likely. CDR3 amino acids: CASSLYGTGNNYEQYI. CDR3 in DNA: TGTGCCAGCAGTTTGTACGGGACAGGGAATAACTACGAGCAGTACATC. This chain joins TRBV12-3 or TRBV12-4 and TRBJ2-7; TRBD1 matches at 9 bases. The CDR3 sequence is 16 residues long. Losses at the gene ends were 3 bases for V and 3 bases for J; bases not matched to a gene: 9.

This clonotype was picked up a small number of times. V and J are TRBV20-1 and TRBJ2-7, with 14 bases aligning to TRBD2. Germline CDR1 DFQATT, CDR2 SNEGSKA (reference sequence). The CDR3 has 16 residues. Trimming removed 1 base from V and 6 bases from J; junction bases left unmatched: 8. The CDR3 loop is CSARGGTSGSGIEQYF. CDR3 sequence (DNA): TGCAGTGCTAGAGGGGGGACTAGCGGGAGCGGGATCGAGCAGTACTTC.

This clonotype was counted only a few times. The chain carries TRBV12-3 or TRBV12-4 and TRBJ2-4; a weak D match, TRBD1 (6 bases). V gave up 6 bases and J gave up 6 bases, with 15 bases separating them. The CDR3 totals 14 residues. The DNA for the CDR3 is TGTGCCAGCAGGGACGGGACATTCGGAAACATTCAGTACTTC. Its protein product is CASRDGTFGNIQYF.

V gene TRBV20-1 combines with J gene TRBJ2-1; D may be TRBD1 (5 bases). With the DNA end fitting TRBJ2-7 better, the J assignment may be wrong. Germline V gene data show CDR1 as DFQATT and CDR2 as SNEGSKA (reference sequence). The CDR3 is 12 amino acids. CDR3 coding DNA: TGCAGCGCCAGGGATTTCGGGCCTGAGCAGTACTTC. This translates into CSARDFGPEQYF.

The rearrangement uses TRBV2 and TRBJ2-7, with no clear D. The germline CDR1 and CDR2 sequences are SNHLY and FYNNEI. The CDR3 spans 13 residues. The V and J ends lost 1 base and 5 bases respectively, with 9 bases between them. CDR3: CASSEGNLHEQYF. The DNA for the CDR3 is TGTGCCAGCAGTGAAGGCAATTTACACGAGCAGTACTTC.

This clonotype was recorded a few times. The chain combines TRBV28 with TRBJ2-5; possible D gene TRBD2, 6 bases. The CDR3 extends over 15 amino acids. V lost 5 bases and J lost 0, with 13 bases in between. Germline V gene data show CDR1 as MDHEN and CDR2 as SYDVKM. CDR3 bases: TGTGCCAGCAGTACCCAAACTAGCCACCAAGAGACCCAGTACTTC. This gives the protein CASSTQTSHQETQYF.

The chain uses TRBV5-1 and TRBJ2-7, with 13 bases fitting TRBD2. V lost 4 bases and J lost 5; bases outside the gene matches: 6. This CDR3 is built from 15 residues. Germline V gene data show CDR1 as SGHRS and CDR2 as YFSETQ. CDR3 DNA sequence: TGCGCCAGCAGCACCGGGACTAGCGGGATAAACGAGCAGTACTTC. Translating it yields CASSTGTSGINEQYF.

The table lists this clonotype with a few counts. CDR3: CASSPKRGINEQFF. The CDR3 DNA sequence: TGTGCCAGCAGCCCCAAACGGGGGATCAATGAGCAGTTCTTC. The V and J genes are TRBV5-4 and TRBJ2-1; D possibly corresponds to TRBD2 (6 bases). The V and J ends lost 4 bases and 6 bases respectively, with 14 bases between them. In germline, CDR1 is SGHNT, CDR2 YYREEE (reference sequence). This CDR3 has 14 amino acids.